This TCR beta chain was documented in a study of human T cells and chemical hapten exposure. The overall study: Read at 6 days, the patch tests placed 0.01% DPC on the upper back. Study observations and caveats: Patch test scores rose with PT1 expanded TCR counts, a positive correlation.

This clonotype was recorded a few times. Antigen unknown. Time point denoted: patch test 2, 6 weeks after DPC sensitization. Regarding treatment: therapeutic diphenylcyclopropenone sensitization with weekly scalp DPC. TCRdb called the RACE reads again in MiXCR, with one record for every CDR3 protein. Of about 400,000 distinct CDR3 sequences in the sample, about 6% were seen once. V was trimmed by 4 bases and J by 14 bases, leaving 18 bases between them. The CDR3 spans 14 residues. This sequence joins TRBV12-3 or TRBV12-4 and TRBJ2-6; perhaps TRBD2 as D (6 bases). The sample was whole blood, taken in connection with sensitization to the hapten diphenylcyclopropenone (DPC). This TCR was recovered from a woman in her late teens or twenties with alopecia areata. Some clones in this sample may be carry-over from other donors' samples. The CDR3 nucleotides are TGTGCCAGCAGTTCTCAAATCCTTACTAGCCTCCTGACTTTC. Its protein is CASSSQILTSLLTF.